This passage covers 13 T cell receptor beta chains from one sample sequenced in a study of CD8+ T cells in alopecia areata. Treatment: oral pan-JAK inhibitor, 5-10 mg twice daily. It was cDNA, reverse transcribed from extracted RNA, that served as the sequencing template. Using immunoSEQ multiplex PCR, the repertoire was profiled, and TCRdb retains in-frame clones only, with some absent. The sample lists around 120,000 clones, under 65% occurring once. The source was CD4+ T cells sorted from blood, collected at week 4, from a patient treated with tofacitinib. These receptors were obtained from a human donor with alopecia areata.

In this sample, this clone turned up a few times. The chain uses TRBV2 and TRBJ2-5; 7 bases are shared with TRBD1. Germline CDR1 and CDR2: SNHLY and FYNNEI. The CDR3 is 14 amino acids. With 1 base clipped from V and 1 base from J, the junction kept 0 bases outside the gene matches. The CDR3 region is CASSEDRGQETQYF. The DNA for the CDR3 is TGTGCCAGCAGTGAAGACAGGGGCCAAGAGACCCAGTACTTC. Looking up the rest from reference TRBV2 and TRBJ2-5 gives the full variable domain: EPEVTQTPSHQVTQMGQEVILRCVPISNHLYFYWYRQILGQKVEFLVSFYNNEISEKSEIFDDQFSVERPDGSNFTLKIRSTKLEDSAMYFCASSEDRGQETQYFGPGTRLLVL.

This clone was recorded once. The chain joins TRBV7-2 to TRBJ1-3; D remains ambiguous. Trimming stripped 2 bases from V and 0 bases from J, with 8 bases between. The germline gives CDR1 SGHTA, CDR2 FQGNSA. This CDR3 spans 15 amino acids. CDR3: CASSLSRDSGNTIYF. The CDR3 bases are TGTGCCAGCAGCTTATCTCGGGACTCTGGAAACACCATATATTTT.

The gene calls are TRBV7-9 and TRBJ2-1; TRBD1 aligns across 7 bases. Germline V gene lookup returns CDR1 SEHNR and CDR2 FQNEAQ (reference sequence). The CDR3 loop spans 14 amino acids. The J segment lost 8 bases and the V segment lost 5 bases, leaving 9 bases of the junction unmatched. CDR3 in amino acids: CASSPSDRADEQFF. The CDR3 DNA sequence: TGTGCCAGCAGCCCCTCCGACAGGGCGGATGAGCAGTTCTTC.

The chain couples TRBV30 to TRBJ2-7; possible D gene TRBD2, 5 bases. The CDR3 loop spans 15 amino acids. From germline, CDR1 is GTSNPN and CDR2 SVGIG (reference sequence). V was pared by 3 bases and J by 2 bases, with 17 bases between. CDR3 loop: CAWRPRTVSTYEQYF. CDR3 bases: TGTGCCTGGAGGCCTAGGACTGTTTCAACCTACGAGCAGTACTTC.

The chain recombines TRBV27 with TRBJ1-1, with TRBD1 matching over 8 bases. The length of the CDR3 is 13 residues. The V segment lost 6 bases and the J segment 5 bases; nucleotides outside the gene matches: 5. The V gene's germline CDR1 is MNHEY and CDR2 SMNVEV (reference sequence). CDR3 DNA sequence: TGTGCCAGCAGGCAGGGGGCAAGAACTGAAGCTTTCTTT. This gives the protein CASRQGARTEAFF.

The chain joins TRBV29-1 to TRBJ2-5; 9 bases align to TRBD1. V was clipped by 1 base and J by 1 base; unmatched bases: 7. This CDR3 contains 16 residues. Germline CDR1 and CDR2: SQVTM and ANQGSEA. CDR3 DNA: TGCAGCGTTGAAGGCAGGGACAGGGTGGGCCAAGAGACCCAGTACTTC. It codes for CSVEGRDRVGQETQYF.

The V gene is TRBV18, the J gene TRBJ2-1; 10 bases are a match to TRBD1. Germline CDR1 is KGHSH and CDR2 is LQKENI. J lost 7 bases, V lost 6 bases, and 6 bases had no gene match. The CDR3 spans 14 residues. The CDR3, as DNA: TGTGCCAGCTCTCCCGGGACAGGGGAAAATGAGCAGTTCTTC. Translated, it gives CASSPGTGENEQFF.

J is TRBJ2-3 and V is TRBV7-9; D gene uncertain. The germline V and J ends were trimmed by 6 bases and 2 bases, with 6 bases remaining between them. CDR1 and CDR2 (germline): SEHNR, FQNEAQ (reference sequence). This CDR3 has 12 residues. The CDR3, as DNA: TGTGCCAGCAGTCCTCCCACAGATACGCAGTATTTT. It translates to CASSPPTDTQYF.

The rearrangement links TRBV5-1 to TRBJ2-2, with D unresolved. V was cut by 0 bases and J by 4 bases, with 7 bases left in between. This CDR3 has 14 residues. The germline V gene encodes CDR1 SGHRS and CDR2 YFSETQ. The CDR3 reads CASSLVLGTGELFF. Here the CDR3 DNA reads TGCGCCAGCAGCTTGGTTTTGGGCACCGGGGAGCTGTTTTTT.

The rearrangement links TRBV30 to TRBJ1-5; a possible D gene is TRBD1 (6 bases). This CDR3 contains 13 residues. CDR1 is GTSNPN, CDR2 SVGIG, per germline (reference sequence). V lost 1 base to trimming and J lost 6 bases, with 10 bases between them. CDR3 nucleotide sequence: TGTGCCTGGAGTGAAGGGGGGGGTCAGCCCCAGCATTTT. Amino acids: CAWSEGGGQPQHF.

This clone has just a few counts. The chain combines TRBV18 with TRBJ1-5; no clear D gene. The CDR3 spans 15 residues. V lost 2 bases to trimming and J lost 0 bases, with 8 bases between them. Germline CDR1 KGHSH, CDR2 LQKENI. CDR3 sequence reads: CASSPFTDSNQPQHF. CDR3 in DNA: TGTGCCAGCTCACCATTCACAGATAGCAATCAGCCCCAGCATTTT.

About this clone itself: A read error may account for a junction end that differs from germline. The J gene is TRBJ1-2, the V gene TRBV15; 12 bases align to TRBD1. Germline loops: CDR1 LNHNV, CDR2 YYDKDF (reference sequence). The CDR3 runs 15 residues. The CDR3 loop reads CATSRDGTPGQGAAF. The CDR3 DNA follows: TGTGCCACCAGCAGAGATGGAACCCCGGGACAGGGGGCGGCCTTC.

This clone has a handful of counts. The V gene is TRBV7-9, the J gene TRBJ2-1; D gene uncertain. CDR1 is SEHNR and CDR2 is FQNEAQ in the germline V gene (reference sequence). V lost 2 bases to trimming and J lost 4 bases, with 9 bases between them. The CDR3 length is 14 residues. The CDR3 DNA reads TGTGCCAGCAGCTTAACCAACAGATACAATGAGCAGTTCTTC. This sequence encodes CASSLTNRYNEQFF.